Sequencing of this T cell receptor beta chain was carried out in a study of identical twins. Whole-study findings and limits: Modelling approaches yielded underestimates of out-of-frame TCR alpha sharing between monozygotic twins.

TCRdb analysed the 5' RACE reads with MiXCR anew, one entry per CDR3 protein. The data contain over 600,000 distinct CDR3 sequences, around 20% of them seen just once; the ten biggest clones take up roughly 4%. Concerning this clonotype: The antigen remains undetermined. One end of the junction varies from germline; a read error may be responsible.

The CDR3 has 17 amino acids. Germline lookup yields CDR1 SGHTA and CDR2 FQGNSA. These data also featured in a second study, about T cells expressing NK-cell markers. That work states: Repertoire data for TCR beta were derived from sorted T cells (CD3+CD56+NKG2C+, CD3+CD56+NKG2C- and CD3+CD56-NKG2C+). NKG2C+ dominant clonotype frequencies in roughly six donors were roughly 1.0-7.5% of CD8+ T cells.

The receptor was isolated from a woman between 18 and 29 years old in good health. The specimen sequenced was PBMCs. The J gene is TRBJ2-3, the V gene TRBV7-2; possibly TRBD2 for D (6 bases). CDR3 region: CDSSLNQDSGFTDTQYF. The CDR3 nucleotides are TGTGACAGCAGCTTGAATCAAGATAGCGGCTTCACAGATACGCAGTATTTT.